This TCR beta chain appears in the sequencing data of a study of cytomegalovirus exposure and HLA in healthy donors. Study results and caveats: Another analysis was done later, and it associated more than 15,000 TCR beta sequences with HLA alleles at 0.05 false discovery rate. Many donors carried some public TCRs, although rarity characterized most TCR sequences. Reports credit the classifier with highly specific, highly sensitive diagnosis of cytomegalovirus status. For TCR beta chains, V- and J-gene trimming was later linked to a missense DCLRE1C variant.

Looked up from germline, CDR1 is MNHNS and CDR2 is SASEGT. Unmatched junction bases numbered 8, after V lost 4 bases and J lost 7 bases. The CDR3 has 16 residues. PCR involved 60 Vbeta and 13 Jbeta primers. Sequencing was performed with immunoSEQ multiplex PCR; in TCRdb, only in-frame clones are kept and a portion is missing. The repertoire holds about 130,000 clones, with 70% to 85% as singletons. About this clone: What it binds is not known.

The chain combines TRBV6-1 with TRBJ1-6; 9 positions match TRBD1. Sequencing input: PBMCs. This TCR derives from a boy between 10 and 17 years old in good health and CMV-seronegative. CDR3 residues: CASSALRGQGNSPLHF. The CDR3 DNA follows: TGTGCCAGCAGTGCTTTACGTGGACAGGGGAATTCACCCCTCCACTTT.